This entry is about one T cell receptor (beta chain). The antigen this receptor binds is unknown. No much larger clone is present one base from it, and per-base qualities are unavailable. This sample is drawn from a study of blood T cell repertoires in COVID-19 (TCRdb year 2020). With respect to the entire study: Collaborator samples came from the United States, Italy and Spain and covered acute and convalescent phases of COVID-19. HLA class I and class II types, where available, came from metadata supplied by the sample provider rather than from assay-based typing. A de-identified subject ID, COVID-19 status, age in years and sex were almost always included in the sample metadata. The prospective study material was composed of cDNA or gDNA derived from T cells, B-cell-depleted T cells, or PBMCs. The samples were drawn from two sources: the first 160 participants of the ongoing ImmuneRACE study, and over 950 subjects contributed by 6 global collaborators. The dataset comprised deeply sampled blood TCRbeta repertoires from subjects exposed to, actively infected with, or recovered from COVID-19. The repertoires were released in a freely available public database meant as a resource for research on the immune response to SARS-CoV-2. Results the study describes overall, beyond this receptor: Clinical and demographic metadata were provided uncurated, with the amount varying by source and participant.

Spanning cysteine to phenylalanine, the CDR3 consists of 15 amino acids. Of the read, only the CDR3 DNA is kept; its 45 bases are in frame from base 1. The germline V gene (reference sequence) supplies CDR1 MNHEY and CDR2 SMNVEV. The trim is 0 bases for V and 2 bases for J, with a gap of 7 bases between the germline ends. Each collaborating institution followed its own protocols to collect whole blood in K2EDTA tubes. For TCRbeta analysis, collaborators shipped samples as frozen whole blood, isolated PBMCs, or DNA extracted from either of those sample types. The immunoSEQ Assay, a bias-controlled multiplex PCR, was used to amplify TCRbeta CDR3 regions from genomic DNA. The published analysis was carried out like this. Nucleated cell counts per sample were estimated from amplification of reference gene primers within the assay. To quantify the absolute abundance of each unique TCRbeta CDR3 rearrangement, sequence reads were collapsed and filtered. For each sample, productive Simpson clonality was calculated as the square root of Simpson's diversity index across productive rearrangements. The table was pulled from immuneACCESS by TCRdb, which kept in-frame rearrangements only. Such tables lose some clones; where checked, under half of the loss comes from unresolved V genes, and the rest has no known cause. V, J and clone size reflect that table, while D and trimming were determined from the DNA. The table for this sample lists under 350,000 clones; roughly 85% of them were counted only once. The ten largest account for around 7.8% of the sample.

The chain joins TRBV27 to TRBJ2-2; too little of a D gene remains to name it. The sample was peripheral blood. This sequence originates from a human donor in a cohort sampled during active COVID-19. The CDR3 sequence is CASSLSGPNTGELFF. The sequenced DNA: TGTGCCAGCAGTTTATCGGGCCCCAACACCGGGGAGCTGTTTTTT.